The next 5 T cell receptor beta chains were all read from a single sample in a study of glioma-infiltrating T cells. The iRepertoire nested amplicon-rescue multiplex PCR amplified TCR alpha and beta CDR3s from RNA. TCRdb re-analysed the multiplex PCR reads in MiXCR, keeping a single row per CDR3 protein. The table shows some 93,000 distinct CDR3 sequences, with roughly 40% occurring only once. Sample: glioma tissue, nonneoplastic brain tissue, or PBMCs (not recorded which). The receptors shown here come from a human donor with low-grade glioma or glioblastoma, undergoing nonglioma brain surgery, or in good health (not recorded which).

Notes on this clonotype: This may arise from a read error, as a much more abundant clone is one base away. The chain is built from TRBV2 and TRBJ2-6; D unclear. The V and J ends lost 0 bases and 0 bases respectively, with 6 bases between them. Germline CDR1 SNHLY, CDR2 FYNNEI. There are 16 residues in the CDR3. The CDR3 DNA follows: TGTGCCAGCAGTGAAGCGTACAACTCTGGGGCCAACGTCCTGACTTTC. It encodes CASSEAYNSGANVLTF.

This clonotype was recorded many times. The chain joins TRBV5-4 to TRBJ2-1; D perhaps matches TRBD1 (6 bases). V was clipped by 4 bases and J by 6 bases, with 14 bases between them. Germline CDR1 and CDR2: SGHNT and YYREEE (reference sequence). This CDR3 is built from 14 residues. In DNA form, the CDR3 reads TGTGCCAGCAGCAGAAGGGACAAGGGCAATGAGCAGTTCTTC. It codes for CASSRRDKGNEQFF.

The gene calls are TRBV4-1 and TRBJ2-3; TRBD1 matches 12 bases. Germline V gene data show CDR1 as MGHRA and CDR2 as YSYEKL. This CDR3 is built from 21 residues. V lost 6 bases, J lost 2 bases, and 21 bases stayed unmatched. The DNA of the CDR3 is TGCGCCAGCAGACCGACCAATCCGGGACAGGGGGCGCGGGTTAACACAGATACGCAGTATTTT. It translates to CASRPTNPGQGARVNTDTQYF.

This clonotype was seen at least ten times. The V and J genes are TRBV12-3 or TRBV12-4 and TRBJ2-1; 7 nucleotides align to TRBD1. V lost 6 bases and J lost 7; bases outside the gene matches: 9. This CDR3 is 14 amino acids long. CDR3 region: CASSPNRGKNEQFF. CDR3 bases: TGTGCCAGCAGCCCCAACAGGGGTAAGAATGAGCAGTTCTTC.

Ten or more counts support this clonotype. V usage is TRBV2 and J usage is TRBJ2-7, with TRBD1 as a possible D gene (6 bases). Germline assignment: CDR1 SNHLY and CDR2 FYNNEI. Trimming stripped 7 bases from V and 1 base from J, with 11 bases between. CDR3 length: 13 amino acids. Written as DNA, the CDR3 is TGTGCCAGCACCTCACAGGGATCCTACGAGCAGTACTTC. Its translation: CASTSQGSYEQYF. Using reference TRBV2 and TRBJ2-7 for the parts outside the CDR3, the full variable domain is EPEVTQTPSHQVTQMGQEVILRCVPISNHLYFYWYRQILGQKVEFLVSFYNNEISEKSEIFDDQFSVERPDGSNFTLKIRSTKLEDSAMYFCASTSQGSYEQYFGPGTRLTVT.